The rows below give T cell receptor beta chains drawn from one sample of a study of T cell responses to AZD1222 COVID-19 vaccine. Using immunoSEQ multiplex PCR, the repertoire was profiled, and TCRdb retains in-frame clones only, with some absent. The sample has 150,000 or so clones, approximately 87% seen once; the top ten hold more than 5.5%. The input for sequencing was peripheral blood, taken on day 0 of MenACWY control vaccination. The receptors were gathered from an adult in good health. Each CDR3 is given with its conserved first and last residue. The order of the fields is J gene, V gene, CDR3 length, D gene, clone size, CDR3 protein, CDR3 DNA. The D gene is left open where the match is weak. Size is stated for part of the rows, as once, few or many counts, or as a class when the clone is expanded.

J gene: TRBJ1-1; V gene: TRBV5-1; CDR3 length: 14; D gene: TRBD1; clone size: -; CDR3 protein: CASGSTGMNTEAFF; CDR3 DNA: TGCGCCAGTGGGTCGACAGGGATGAACACTGAAGCTTTCTTT
J gene: TRBJ1-2; V gene: TRBV2; CDR3 length: 13; D gene: TRBD1; clone size: -; CDR3 protein: CASTSGGGRGYTF; CDR3 DNA: TGTGCCAGCACCTCCGGAGGGGGCAGGGGCTACACCTTC
J gene: TRBJ1-4; V gene: TRBV6-2/TRBV6-3; CDR3 length: 18; D gene: TRBD1; clone size: -; CDR3 protein: CASSFLPDRAEEKEKLFF; CDR3 DNA: TGTGCCAGCAGTTTCCTACCCGACAGGGCGGAGGAGAAGGAAAAACTGTTTTTT
J gene: TRBJ1-3; V gene: TRBV9; CDR3 length: 17; D gene: TRBD1; clone size: -; CDR3 protein: CASSVARGTASGNTIYF; CDR3 DNA: TGTGCCAGCAGCGTAGCTAGGGGGACAGCCTCTGGAAACACCATATATTTT
J gene: TRBJ2-5; V gene: TRBV5-4; CDR3 length: 13; D gene: -; clone size: once; CDR3 protein: CASSLEGRETQYF; CDR3 DNA: TGTGCCAGCAGCTTGGAAGGGCGGGAGACCCAGTACTTC
J gene: TRBJ1-6; V gene: TRBV7-9; CDR3 length: 12; D gene: -; clone size: -; CDR3 protein: CASSLGQGPGFF; CDR3 DNA: TGTGCCAGCAGCCTCGGGCAGGGGCCGGGGTTTTTT
J gene: TRBJ1-5; V gene: TRBV7-2; CDR3 length: 13; D gene: -; clone size: -; CDR3 protein: CASSGRVNQPQHF; CDR3 DNA: TGTGCCAGCAGCGGCAGGGTCAATCAGCCCCAGCATTTT
J gene: TRBJ2-5; V gene: TRBV19; CDR3 length: 13; D gene: -; clone size: -; CDR3 protein: CATKWSGGETQYF; CDR3 DNA: TGTGCCACAAAATGGTCAGGTGGAGAGACCCAGTACTTC
J gene: TRBJ2-7; V gene: TRBV5-1; CDR3 length: 15; D gene: TRBD2; clone size: -; CDR3 protein: CASSLEGLAGDEQYF; CDR3 DNA: TGCGCCAGCAGCTTGGAGGGACTAGCGGGAGACGAGCAGTACTTC
J gene: TRBJ2-7; V gene: TRBV7-2; CDR3 length: 15; D gene: TRBD2; clone size: -; CDR3 protein: CASSLAPAGVYEQYF; CDR3 DNA: TGTGCCAGCAGCTTAGCCCCAGCGGGAGTCTACGAGCAGTACTTC
J gene: TRBJ2-7; V gene: TRBV30; CDR3 length: 15; D gene: -; clone size: -; CDR3 protein: CAWSEVRGMVYEQYF; CDR3 DNA: TGTGCCTGGAGTGAAGTCAGGGGTATGGTCTACGAGCAGTACTTC
J gene: TRBJ2-6; V gene: TRBV11-3; CDR3 length: 14; D gene: -; clone size: once; CDR3 protein: CASGPGSGANVLTF; CDR3 DNA: TGTGCCAGCGGTCCAGGTTCTGGGGCCAACGTCCTGACTTTC
J gene: TRBJ1-1; V gene: TRBV11-2; CDR3 length: 13; D gene: TRBD1; clone size: -; CDR3 protein: CASSSTGRTEAFF; CDR3 DNA: TGTGCCAGCAGCTCGACAGGGCGAACTGAAGCTTTCTTT
J gene: TRBJ1-5; V gene: TRBV28; CDR3 length: 15; D gene: -; clone size: -; CDR3 protein: CASLSPAQGFQPQHF; CDR3 DNA: TGTGCCAGTCTATCGCCCGCTCAGGGGTTTCAGCCCCAGCATTTT
J gene: TRBJ2-2; V gene: TRBV4-1; CDR3 length: 16; D gene: -; clone size: -; CDR3 protein: CASSHRWVGNTGELFF; CDR3 DNA: TGCGCCAGCAGCCACAGATGGGTGGGGAACACCGGGGAGCTGTTTTTT
J gene: TRBJ2-5; V gene: TRBV7-2; CDR3 length: 15; D gene: TRBD2; clone size: -; CDR3 protein: CASSLRLAGGETQYF; CDR3 DNA: TGTGCCAGCAGCTTAAGGCTAGCGGGGGGAGAGACCCAGTACTTC
J gene: TRBJ1-2; V gene: TRBV2; CDR3 length: 12; D gene: -; clone size: -; CDR3 protein: CASGAANYGYTF; CDR3 DNA: TGTGCCAGCGGGGCAGCCAACTATGGCTACACCTTC
J gene: TRBJ2-3; V gene: TRBV5-1; CDR3 length: 13; D gene: -; clone size: -; CDR3 protein: CASQVGPGDTQYF; CDR3 DNA: TGCGCCTCACAGGTTGGTCCGGGAGATACGCAGTATTTT